Presented here are 4 T cell receptor beta chains from one specimen sequenced in a study of blood T cell repertoires in COVID-19. Generated by immunoSEQ multiplex PCR, the TCRdb table keeps only in-frame clones and is missing some. The table records fewer than 400,000 clones, about nine tenths of them present only once. The specimen sequenced was peripheral blood. Receptors originate from a woman aged 25 to 39 with COVID-19, enrolled during active disease.

This clone was detected once. In DNA form, the CDR3 reads TGTGCCAGCTCACCAACACAGGGGGACACTGAAGCTTTCTTT. Translated, it gives CASSPTQGDTEAFF. V is TRBV18 and J is TRBJ1-1, with 8 bases lining up with TRBD1. Germline CDR1 reads KGHSH; CDR2 reads LQKENI. Trimming took 2 bases from V and 3 from J; bases not matched to a gene: 2. The CDR3 is 14 residues long.

J is TRBJ2-5 and V is TRBV9; possibly TRBD2 for D (5 bases). V was pared by 0 bases and J by 3 bases, with 9 bases between. Germline CDR1 reads SGDLS; CDR2 reads YYNGEE. There are 14 residues in the CDR3. CDR3 DNA: TGTGCCAGCAGCGTAGGAGGGCGGGAAGAGACCCAGTACTTC. Protein sequence: CASSVGGREETQYF.

V gene TRBV2 combines with J gene TRBJ2-2; TRBD2 might be the D (5 bases). Germline assignment: CDR1 SNHLY and CDR2 FYNNEI. This CDR3 region has 15 residues. Trimming took off 3 bases at V and 3 bases at J, with 11 bases between the two ends. CDR3 in DNA: TGTGCCAGCAGTGAGGTCACCGGGGACACCGGGGAGCTGTTTTTT. Protein product: CASSEVTGDTGELFF.

The chain has TRBV5-1 and TRBJ2-7; 7 positions match TRBD1. Germline trimming cut 7 bases from V and 6 bases from J; bases unmatched to any gene: 13. This CDR3 has 14 amino acids. Germline V gives CDR1 SGHRS, CDR2 YFSETQ. CDR3 protein: CASGPGQRLGEQYF. The CDR3 DNA is TGCGCCAGCGGACCGGGACAGAGGCTCGGCGAGCAGTACTTC.